The present T cell receptor beta chain was sequenced within a study of cytomegalovirus exposure and HLA in healthy donors. The CDR3 loop spans 11 amino acids. CDR1 MNHEY and CDR2 SVGAGI come from the germline V gene. Trimming took 5 bases from V and 9 from J, leaving 8 bases between them. This PCR relied on a set of 60 Vbeta primers and 13 Jbeta primers. Data came from immunoSEQ multiplex PCR; TCRdb stores just in-frame clones and leaves some out. This table holds about 150,000 clones, 65% to 85% found once. The TCR sequence derives from a woman in her thirties or forties in good health and CMV-seropositive. The rearrangement links TRBV6-5 to TRBJ2-1; D gene unclear. Sequencing was carried out using PBMCs. CDR3 protein: CASSQAREQFF. The CDR3 DNA reads TGTGCCAGCAGTCAAGCTCGTGAGCAGTTCTTC.